A single sample gave rise to the 26 T cell receptor beta chains below, sequenced in a study of cytomegalovirus exposure and HLA in healthy donors (dated by TCRdb to about 2017). Library method: the immunoSEQ multiplex PCR assay. For the multiplex PCR, a mixture combining 60 forward primers for TCR Vbeta segments and 13 reverse primers for TCR Jbeta segments was used. TCRdb re-hosts the immuneACCESS table, in-frame sequences only. Its copies lack some clones; in the studies checked, an unresolved V gene accounts for under half of them, and the cause for the rest is not known. The sample contains some 110,000 clones, approximately 70% of them found a single time. The ten largest make up around 9% of the sample. The specimen sequenced was PBMCs. Receptors were obtained from a man aged 30 to 39 in good health and CMV-seropositive.

V is TRBV10-3 and J is TRBJ1-1, with a tentative D call TRBD1 (6 bases). Trimming shortened V by 11 bases and J by 3 bases, and 16 bases separated the two germline ends. Per the germline V gene, CDR1 is ENHRY and CDR2 is SYGVKD. The length of the CDR3 is 13 residues. The CDR3 sequence: CAGQSAVDTEAFF. In DNA, the CDR3 is TGTGCCGGACAGAGCGCGGTGGACACTGAAGCTTTCTTT.

The chain combines TRBV27 with TRBJ1-2; 8 nucleotides match TRBD1. CDR1 and CDR2 (germline): MNHEY, SMNVEV (reference sequence). V shed 5 bases, J shed 5 bases, and the junction held 10 bases outside the gene matches. This CDR3 comprises 15 residues. Here the CDR3 reads CASSHSPDRVYGYTF. The CDR3 region has the DNA TGTGCCAGCAGTCACAGCCCGGACAGGGTGTATGGCTACACCTTC.

This chain links TRBV2 with TRBJ1-4; the match to TRBD1 covers 11 bases. This CDR3 is 14 amino acids long. CDR1 and CDR2 (germline): SNHLY, FYNNEI. V gave up 5 bases and J gave up 8 bases; unmatched junction bases: 4. This chain's CDR3 is CASSPGQGGEKLFF. The CDR3 bases are TGTGCCAGCAGTCCGGGACAGGGGGGGGAAAAACTGTTTTTT.

The chain joins TRBV6-5 to TRBJ2-5; D may be TRBD2 (6 bases). Germline assignment: CDR1 MNHEY and CDR2 SVGAGI. The V and J ends lost 0 bases and 5 bases respectively, with 10 bases between them. CDR3 size: 14 residues. CDR3 nucleotides: TGTGCCAGCAGTTACTCCGGGACTCGGGAGACCCAGTACTTC. It encodes CASSYSGTRETQYF.

The J gene is TRBJ2-1, the V gene TRBV7-8, with TRBD2 matching over 8 bases. Germline assignment: CDR1 SGHVS and CDR2 FQNEAQ. CDR3 size: 15 residues. After removal of 1 base from V and 5 bases from J, the junction contained 4 bases not matched to a gene. The chain's CDR3 is CASSLGGRSNNEQFF. The CDR3 region has the DNA TGTGCCAGCAGCTTAGGCGGGAGGTCCAACAATGAGCAGTTCTTC.

The chain combines TRBV19 with TRBJ2-7; 10 positions match TRBD1. V lost 5 bases, J lost 4 bases, and 8 bases stayed unmatched. The CDR3 extends over 15 amino acids. Germline V gene lookup returns CDR1 LNHDA and CDR2 SQIVND (reference sequence). For the CDR3, the DNA is TGTGCCAGTAGTGCCGGGACAGGGGCCTGGTACGAGCAGTACTTC. It specifies CASSAGTGAWYEQYF.

J is TRBJ1-2 and V is TRBV10-3; 9 bases are shared with TRBD1. The length of the CDR3 is 18 residues. The germline CDR1 and CDR2 sequences are ENHRY and SYGVKD. Germline trimming cut 0 bases from V and 4 bases from J; bases unmatched to any gene: 12. CDR3 coding DNA: TGTGCCATCAGTGAGTCGCAGGGACAGGGAAATCTCTTCTATGGCTACACCTTC. This sequence encodes CAISESQGQGNLFYGYTF.

The chain employs TRBV9 and TRBJ1-1; the D gene is possibly TRBD1 (5 bases). The CDR3 runs 15 residues. V was shortened by 0 bases and J by 5 bases, with 14 bases between the two germline ends. Germline-derived CDR1 and CDR2 are SGDLS and YYNGEE. The CDR3: CASSVATGVGTEAFF. CDR3 DNA: TGTGCCAGCAGCGTAGCTACGGGGGTGGGGACTGAAGCTTTCTTT. The whole variable domain, remainder taken from reference TRBV9 and TRBJ1-1, is DSGVTQTPKHLITATGQRVTLRCSPRSGDLSVYWYQQSLDQGLQFLIQYYNGEERAKGNILERFSAQQFPDLHSELNLSSLELGDSALYFCASSVATGVGTEAFFGQGTRLTVV.

The chain recombines TRBV6-1 with TRBJ2-1, with 8 bases that match TRBD2. Per germline, CDR1 MNHNS and CDR2 SASEGT. With 7 bases clipped from V and 0 bases from J, the junction kept 5 bases outside the gene matches. The CDR3 loop spans 15 amino acids. The CDR3 DNA follows: TGTGCCAGCAAAATAGCGGGAAGCTCCTACAATGAGCAGTTCTTC. Encoded protein: CASKIAGSSYNEQFF.

V usage is TRBV29-1 and J usage is TRBJ1-2; D gene unclear. This CDR3 comprises 13 residues. The germline V gene has CDR1 SQVTM and CDR2 ANQGSEA. V lost 3 bases to trimming and J lost 4 bases, with 12 bases between them. This CDR3 is CSVDRMGGYGYTF. Written as DNA, the CDR3 is TGCAGCGTTGACCGTATGGGAGGCTATGGCTACACCTTC.

The chain uses TRBV9 and TRBJ2-1; unclear D gene. The CDR3 totals 14 residues. V was trimmed by 0 bases and J by 3 bases, leaving 7 bases between them. Germline V gives CDR1 SGDLS, CDR2 YYNGEE. The CDR3 nucleotides are TGTGCCAGCAGCGTAGCTAACTACTACAATGAGCAGTTCTTC. This encodes CASSVANYYNEQFF.

This clone occurred once. DNA for the CDR3: TGCGCCAGCAGTTCGATGAGGGGGAGAGATACGCAGTATTTT. It specifies CASSSMRGRDTQYF. The rearrangement joins TRBV10-1 to TRBJ2-3; possibly TRBD1 for D (6 bases). CDR1 is WNHNN, CDR2 SYGVQD, per germline (reference sequence). The CDR3 loop spans 14 amino acids. The ends were cut back, 5 bases at V and 5 bases at J, with 14 bases in the middle.

The chain has TRBV18 and TRBJ1-1, with a possible D match to TRBD1 (5 bases). CDR1 is KGHSH and CDR2 is LQKENI in the germline V gene. V lost 3 bases to trimming and J lost 5 bases, with 16 bases between them. This CDR3 contains 15 residues. The CDR3, as DNA: TGTGCCAGCTCACCGGGAGCGGGTGGGGGGACTGAAGCTTTCTTT. Translated: CASSPGAGGGTEAFF.

This chain connects TRBV7-3 to TRBJ2-3; 10 positions agree with TRBD1. The CDR3 covers 17 residues. The ends lost 5 bases at V and 1 base at J; junction bases unmatched: 9. Germline lookup yields CDR1 SGHTA and CDR2 FQGTGA. The CDR3 here is CASSVHGTGVRTDTQYF. In DNA, the CDR3 is TGTGCCAGCAGCGTACACGGGACAGGGGTACGCACAGATACGCAGTATTTT.

CDR3 nucleotides: TGTGCCAGCAGCGAGAGTCCAGGGGCCGATACGCAGTATTTT. Translated, it gives CASSESPGADTQYF. The chain employs TRBV9 and TRBJ2-3, with D tentatively TRBD1 (6 bases). Germline lookup yields CDR1 SGDLS and CDR2 YYNGEE. The CDR3 runs 14 residues. The ends were cut back, 3 bases at V and 6 bases at J, with 14 bases in the middle.

V gene TRBV19 combines with J gene TRBJ1-2; 8 bases fit TRBD1. There are 16 residues in the CDR3. The germline V gene encodes CDR1 LNHDA and CDR2 SQIVND (reference sequence). V trimming: 7 bases; J trimming: 6 bases; junction bases outside the gene matches: 16. CDR3 region: CASTAPGQGGGNGYTF. CDR3 DNA: TGTGCCAGTACCGCCCCTGGACAGGGAGGAGGGAATGGCTACACCTTC.

V gene TRBV5-3 combines with J gene TRBJ2-5; TRBD1 agrees at 7 bases. TRBV5-3 carries the ORF label, with uncertain function. This CDR3 has 14 residues. Losses at the gene ends were 6 bases for V and 2 bases for J; bases not matched to a gene: 7. The CDR3 spells CARTPATGQETQYF. For the CDR3, the DNA is TGTGCCAGAACGCCAGCGACAGGGCAAGAGACCCAGTACTTC.

The chain has TRBV9 and TRBJ1-2; the match to TRBD1 covers 12 bases. The CDR3 extends over 14 amino acids. CDR1 and CDR2 from the germline V gene are SGDLS and YYNGEE. J lost 7 bases, V lost 2 bases, and 3 bases had no gene match. CDR3 bases: TGTGCCAGCAGCGTCGGGGACAGGGGGCTTGGCTACACCTTC. It yields the protein CASSVGDRGLGYTF.

The V call is TRBV6-1, the J call TRBJ1-2; TRBD1 matches at 7 bases. The CDR3 covers 17 residues. V lost 1 base and J lost 8; bases outside the gene matches: 16. The germline CDR1 and CDR2 sequences are MNHNS and SASEGT. CDR3: CASSEVGFGRGSKGYTF. CDR3 nucleotide sequence: TGTGCCAGCAGTGAAGTCGGGTTCGGCAGGGGGTCGAAGGGCTACACCTTC.

This clone has more than one count but fewer than ten. V is TRBV28 and J is TRBJ2-3, with 13 bases that match TRBD2. V was clipped by 9 bases and J by 0 bases; unmatched bases: 6. CDR1 and CDR2 (germline): MDHEN, SYDVKM. This CDR3 is built from 16 residues. CDR3 sequence reads: CASLLAGGRSTDTQYF. CDR3 nucleotides: TGTGCCAGTTTACTAGCGGGAGGGCGGAGCACAGATACGCAGTATTTT.

This clone was recorded a few times. V and J are TRBV5-1 and TRBJ1-4, with D tentatively TRBD1 (6 bases). This CDR3 has 17 residues. Germline V gene data show CDR1 as SGHRS and CDR2 as YFSETQ. Trimming took off 0 bases at V and 3 bases at J, with 15 bases between the two ends. CDR3 coding DNA: TGCGCCAGCAGCTTGGTGGTGGGGGCTAATCCTAATGAAAAACTGTTTTTT. Protein product: CASSLVVGANPNEKLFF.

V gene TRBV7-6 combines with J gene TRBJ2-7, with TRBD1 matching 7 bases. J gave up 4 bases and V 5 bases, and 8 bases lay outside the gene matches. CDR3 length equals 14 residues. Germline V lookup: CDR1 SGHVS, CDR2 FNYEAQ. This CDR3 reads CASSRLPGQYEQYF. CDR3 DNA: TGTGCCAGCAGCCGACTCCCGGGACAGTACGAGCAGTACTTC.

The rearrangement uses TRBV5-1 and TRBJ2-1; 7 bases align to TRBD1. CDR3 size: 18 residues. Germline values: CDR1 SGHRS, CDR2 YFSETQ. The junction had 23 bases not matched to a gene; V was cut back by 5 bases and J by 9 bases. The chain's CDR3 is CASSSLRQGTVPVGEQFF. The CDR3 nucleotides read TGCGCCAGCAGTTCCCTTCGACAGGGAACGGTTCCGGTGGGTGAGCAGTTCTTC.

The rearrangement uses TRBV19 and TRBJ1-2; possible D gene TRBD1, 5 bases. This CDR3 has 18 residues. V was pared by 3 bases and J by 6 bases, with 26 bases between. Germline CDR1 is LNHDA and CDR2 is SQIVND (reference sequence). The CDR3 region has the DNA TGTGCCAGTAGTATTGGTCTCGGTCAGGGCCCCTTGTCGGATGGCTACACCTTC. Translation gives CASSIGLGQGPLSDGYTF.

DNA for the CDR3: TGCAGCGTGGCGAGGGGGACAGGGGGAAATGGCTACACCTTC. Amino acid sequence: CSVARGTGGNGYTF. The gene calls are TRBV29-1 and TRBJ1-2, with 11 bases that match TRBD1. CDR3 length: 14 amino acids. Germline values: CDR1 SQVTM, CDR2 ANQGSEA. The J segment lost 6 bases and the V segment lost 6 bases, leaving 9 bases of the junction unmatched. The variable domain in full, completed from reference TRBV29-1 and TRBJ1-2, reads SAVISQKPSRDICQRGTSLTIQCQVDSQVTMMFWYRQQPGQSLTLIATANQGSEATYESGFVIDKFPISRPNLTFSTLTVSNMSPEDSSIYLCSVARGTGGNGYTFGSGTRLTVV.

This sequence joins TRBV5-4 and TRBJ1-1; the D is unclear. CDR1 SGHNT and CDR2 YYREEE come from the germline V gene (reference sequence). The CDR3 loop spans 13 amino acids. Trimming left V 0 bases short and J 6 bases short, with 9 bases between. CDR3: CASSLAMAPEAFF. DNA for the CDR3: TGTGCCAGCAGCTTGGCCATGGCCCCTGAAGCTTTCTTT.